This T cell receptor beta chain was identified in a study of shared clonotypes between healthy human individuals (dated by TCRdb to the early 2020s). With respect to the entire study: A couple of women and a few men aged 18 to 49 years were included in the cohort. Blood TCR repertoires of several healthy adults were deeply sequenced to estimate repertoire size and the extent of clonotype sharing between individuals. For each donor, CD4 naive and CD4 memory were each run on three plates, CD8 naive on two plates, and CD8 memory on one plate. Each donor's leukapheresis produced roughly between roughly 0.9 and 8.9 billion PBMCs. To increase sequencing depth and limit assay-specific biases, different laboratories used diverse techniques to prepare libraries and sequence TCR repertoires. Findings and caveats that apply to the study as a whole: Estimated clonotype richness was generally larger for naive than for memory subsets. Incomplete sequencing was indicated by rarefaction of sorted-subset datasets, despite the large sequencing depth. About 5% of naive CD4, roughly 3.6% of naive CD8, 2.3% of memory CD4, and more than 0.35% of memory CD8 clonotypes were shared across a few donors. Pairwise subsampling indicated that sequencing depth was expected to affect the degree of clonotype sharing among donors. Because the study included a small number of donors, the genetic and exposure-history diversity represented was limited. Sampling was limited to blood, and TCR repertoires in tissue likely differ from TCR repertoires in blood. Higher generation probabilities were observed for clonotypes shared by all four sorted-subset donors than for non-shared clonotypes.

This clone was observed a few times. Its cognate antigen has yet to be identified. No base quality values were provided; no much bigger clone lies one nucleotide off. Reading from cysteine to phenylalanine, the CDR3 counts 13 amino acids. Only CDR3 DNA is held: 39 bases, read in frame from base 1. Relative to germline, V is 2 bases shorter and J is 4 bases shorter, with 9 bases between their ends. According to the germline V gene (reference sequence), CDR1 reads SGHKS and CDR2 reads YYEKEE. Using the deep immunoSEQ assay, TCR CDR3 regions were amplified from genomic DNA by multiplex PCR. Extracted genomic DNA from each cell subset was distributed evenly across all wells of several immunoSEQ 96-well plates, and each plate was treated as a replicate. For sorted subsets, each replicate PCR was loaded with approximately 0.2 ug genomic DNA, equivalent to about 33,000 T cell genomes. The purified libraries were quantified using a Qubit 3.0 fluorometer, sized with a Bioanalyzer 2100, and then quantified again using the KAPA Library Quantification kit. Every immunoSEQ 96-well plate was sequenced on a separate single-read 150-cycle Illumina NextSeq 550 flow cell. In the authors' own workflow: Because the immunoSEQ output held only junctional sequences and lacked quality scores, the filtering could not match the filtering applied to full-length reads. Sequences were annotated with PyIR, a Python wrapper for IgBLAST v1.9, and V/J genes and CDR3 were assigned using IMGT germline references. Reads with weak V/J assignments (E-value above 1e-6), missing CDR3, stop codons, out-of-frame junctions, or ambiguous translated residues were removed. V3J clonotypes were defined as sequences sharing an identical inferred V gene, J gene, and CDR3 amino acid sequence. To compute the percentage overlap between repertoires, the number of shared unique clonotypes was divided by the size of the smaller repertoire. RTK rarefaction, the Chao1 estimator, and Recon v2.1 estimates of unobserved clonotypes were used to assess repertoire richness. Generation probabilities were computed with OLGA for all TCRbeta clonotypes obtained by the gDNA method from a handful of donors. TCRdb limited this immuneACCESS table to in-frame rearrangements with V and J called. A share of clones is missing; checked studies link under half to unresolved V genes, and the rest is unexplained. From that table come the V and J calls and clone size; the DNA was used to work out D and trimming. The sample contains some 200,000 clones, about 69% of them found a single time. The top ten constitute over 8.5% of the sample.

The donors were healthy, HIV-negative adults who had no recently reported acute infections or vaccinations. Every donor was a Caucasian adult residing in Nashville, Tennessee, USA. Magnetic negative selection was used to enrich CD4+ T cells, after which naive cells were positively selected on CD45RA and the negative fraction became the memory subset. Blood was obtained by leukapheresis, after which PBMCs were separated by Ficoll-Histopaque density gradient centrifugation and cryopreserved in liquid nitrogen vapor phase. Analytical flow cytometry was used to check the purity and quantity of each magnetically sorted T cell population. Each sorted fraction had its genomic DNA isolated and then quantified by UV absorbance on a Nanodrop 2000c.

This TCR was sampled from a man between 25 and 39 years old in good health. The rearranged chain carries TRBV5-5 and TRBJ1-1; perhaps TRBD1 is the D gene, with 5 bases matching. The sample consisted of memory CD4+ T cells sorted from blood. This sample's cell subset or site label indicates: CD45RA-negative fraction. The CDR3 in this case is CASSLGDFTEAFF. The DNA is TGTGCCAGCAGCTTAGGGGATTTCACTGAAGCTTTCTTT.